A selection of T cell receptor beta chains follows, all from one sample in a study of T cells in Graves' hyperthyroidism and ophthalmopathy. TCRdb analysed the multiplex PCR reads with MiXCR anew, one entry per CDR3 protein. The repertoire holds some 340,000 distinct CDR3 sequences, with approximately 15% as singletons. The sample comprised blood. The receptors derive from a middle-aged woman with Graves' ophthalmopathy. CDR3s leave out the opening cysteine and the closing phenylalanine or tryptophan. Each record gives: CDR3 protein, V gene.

CDR3: ASSSTGPLATTDTQY; V: TRBV6-1
CDR3: ASTPPDERGYNEQF; V: TRBV2
CDR3: ASKTGAGNSPLH; V: TRBV6-1
CDR3: ASSQWGGSYNEQF; V: TRBV14
CDR3: ASSVWPQDKTADTQY; V: TRBV19
CDR3: SVLGRSNYGYT; V: TRBV29-1
CDR3: ASSYLTGAAF; V: TRBV6-6
CDR3: ASSLTENTIY; V: TRBV5-6
CDR3: SARSEGGSPLH; V: TRBV20-1
CDR3: ASKTGGANYGYT; V: TRBV6-1
CDR3: SASLQGVGTDTQY; V: TRBV20-1
CDR3: ASRPTSARTDTQY; V: TRBV28
CDR3: ASSQGTPKGYT; V: TRBV3-1
CDR3: ASSPGTYDTQY; V: TRBV12-3/TRBV12-4
CDR3: ASSGIGVRNEQF; V: TRBV25-1